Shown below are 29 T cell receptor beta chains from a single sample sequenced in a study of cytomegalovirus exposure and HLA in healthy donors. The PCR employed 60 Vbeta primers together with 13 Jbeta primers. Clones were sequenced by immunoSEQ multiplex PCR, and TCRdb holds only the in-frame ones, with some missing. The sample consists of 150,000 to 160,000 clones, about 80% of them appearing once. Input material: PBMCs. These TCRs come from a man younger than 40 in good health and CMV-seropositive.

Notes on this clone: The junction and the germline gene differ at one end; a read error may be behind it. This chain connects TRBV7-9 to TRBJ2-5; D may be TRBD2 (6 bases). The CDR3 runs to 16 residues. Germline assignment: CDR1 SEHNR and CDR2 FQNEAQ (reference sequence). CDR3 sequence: CSSSLFVRAGGETQYF. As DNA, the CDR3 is TGTTCCAGCAGCTTATTCGTCCGGGCCGGAGGGGAGACCCAGTACTTC.

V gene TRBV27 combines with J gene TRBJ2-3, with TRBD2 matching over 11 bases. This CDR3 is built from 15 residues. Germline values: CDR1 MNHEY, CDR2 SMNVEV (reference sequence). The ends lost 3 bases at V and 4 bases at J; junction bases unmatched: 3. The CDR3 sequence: CASSFGSGRADTQYF. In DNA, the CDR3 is TGTGCCAGCAGTTTCGGTAGCGGGAGGGCAGATACGCAGTATTTT.

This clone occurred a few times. CDR3 DNA sequence: TGTGCCAGCATAACCGGGACAGATGAAGCTTTCTTT. It translates to CASITGTDEAFF. The V and J genes are TRBV6-6 and TRBJ1-1, with 7 bases that match TRBD1. CDR3 length: 12 amino acids. V was clipped by 7 bases and J by 7 bases; unmatched bases: 6. CDR1 MNHNY and CDR2 SVGAGI come from the germline V gene (reference sequence).

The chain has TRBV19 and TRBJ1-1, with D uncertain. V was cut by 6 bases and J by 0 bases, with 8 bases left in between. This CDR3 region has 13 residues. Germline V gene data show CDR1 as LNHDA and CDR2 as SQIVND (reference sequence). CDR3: CASSQVLNTEAFF. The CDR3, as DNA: TGTGCCAGTAGCCAGGTACTGAACACTGAAGCTTTCTTT. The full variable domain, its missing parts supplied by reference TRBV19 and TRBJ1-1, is DGGITQSPKYLFRKEGQNVTLSCEQNLNHDAMYWYRQDPGQGLRLIYYSQIVNDFQKGDIAEGYSVSREKKESFPLTVTSAQKNPTAFYLCASSQVLNTEAFFGQGTRLTVV.

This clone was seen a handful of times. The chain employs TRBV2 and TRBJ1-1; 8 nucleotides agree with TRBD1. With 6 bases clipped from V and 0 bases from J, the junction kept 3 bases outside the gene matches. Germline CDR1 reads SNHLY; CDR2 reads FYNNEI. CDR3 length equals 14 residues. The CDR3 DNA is TGTGCCAGCAGGGACAGGGCAATGAACACTGAAGCTTTCTTT. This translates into CASRDRAMNTEAFF.

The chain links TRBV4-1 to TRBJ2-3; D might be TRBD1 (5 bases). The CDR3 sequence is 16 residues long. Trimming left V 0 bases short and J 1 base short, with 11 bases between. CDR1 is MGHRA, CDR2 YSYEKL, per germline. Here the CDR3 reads CASSQDVGRGTDTQYF. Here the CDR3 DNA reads TGCGCCAGCAGCCAAGATGTGGGCAGGGGCACAGATACGCAGTATTTT.

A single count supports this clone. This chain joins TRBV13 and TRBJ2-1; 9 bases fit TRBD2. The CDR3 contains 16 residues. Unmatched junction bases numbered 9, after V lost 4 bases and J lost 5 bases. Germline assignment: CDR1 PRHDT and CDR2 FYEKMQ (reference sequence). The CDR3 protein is CASSSWGREGNNEQFF. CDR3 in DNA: TGTGCCAGCAGCTCGTGGGGGCGGGAGGGAAACAATGAGCAGTTCTTC.

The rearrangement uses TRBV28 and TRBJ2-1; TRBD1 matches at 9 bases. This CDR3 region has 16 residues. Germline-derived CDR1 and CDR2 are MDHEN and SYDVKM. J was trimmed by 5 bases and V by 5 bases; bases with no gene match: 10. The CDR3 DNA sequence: TGTGCCAGCAGTCGCTTAACCGGGACAGGGAACAATGAGCAGTTCTTC. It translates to CASSRLTGTGNNEQFF.

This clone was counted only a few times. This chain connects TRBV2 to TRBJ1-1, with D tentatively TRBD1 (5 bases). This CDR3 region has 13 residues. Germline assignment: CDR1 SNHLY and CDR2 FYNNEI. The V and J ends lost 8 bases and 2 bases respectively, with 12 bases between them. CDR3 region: CASRGDVNTEAFF. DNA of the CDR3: TGTGCCAGCCGGGGGGACGTCAACACTGAAGCTTTCTTT.

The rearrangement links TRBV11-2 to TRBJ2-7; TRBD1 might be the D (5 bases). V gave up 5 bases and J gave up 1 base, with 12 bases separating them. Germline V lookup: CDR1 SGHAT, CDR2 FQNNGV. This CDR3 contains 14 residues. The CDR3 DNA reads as TGTGCCAGCAGCCCCCAGGGAAGGTCCTACGAGCAGTACTTC. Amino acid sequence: CASSPQGRSYEQYF.

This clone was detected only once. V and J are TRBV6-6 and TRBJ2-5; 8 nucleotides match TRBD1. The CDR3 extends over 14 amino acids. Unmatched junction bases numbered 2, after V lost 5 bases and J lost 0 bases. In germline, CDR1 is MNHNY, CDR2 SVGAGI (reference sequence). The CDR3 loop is CASSRDRNQETQYF. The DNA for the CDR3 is TGTGCCAGCAGTCGGGACAGGAACCAAGAGACCCAGTACTTC.

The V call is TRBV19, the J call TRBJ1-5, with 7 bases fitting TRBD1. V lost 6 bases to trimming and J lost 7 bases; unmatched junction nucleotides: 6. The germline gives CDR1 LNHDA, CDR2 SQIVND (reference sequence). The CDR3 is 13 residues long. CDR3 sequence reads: CASRRQGGQPQHF. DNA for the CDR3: TGTGCCAGTAGAAGACAGGGCGGGCAGCCCCAGCATTTT.

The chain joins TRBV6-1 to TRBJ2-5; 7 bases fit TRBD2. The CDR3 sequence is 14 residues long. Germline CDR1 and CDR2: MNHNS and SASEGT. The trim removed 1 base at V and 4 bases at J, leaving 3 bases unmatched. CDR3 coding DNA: TGTGCCAGCAGTGAAGGGCGGGAGCCAGAGACCCAGTACTTC. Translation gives CASSEGREPETQYF.

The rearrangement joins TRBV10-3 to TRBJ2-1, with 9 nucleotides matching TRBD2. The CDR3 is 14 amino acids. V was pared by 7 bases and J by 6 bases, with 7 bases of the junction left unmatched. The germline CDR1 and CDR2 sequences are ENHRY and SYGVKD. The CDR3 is CAIKVAGEGNEQFF. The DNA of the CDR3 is TGTGCCATCAAGGTAGCGGGAGAGGGCAATGAGCAGTTCTTC.

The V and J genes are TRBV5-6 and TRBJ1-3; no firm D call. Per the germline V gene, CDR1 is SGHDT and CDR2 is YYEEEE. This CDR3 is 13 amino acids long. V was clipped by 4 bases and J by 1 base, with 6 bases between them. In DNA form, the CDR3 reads TGTGCCAGCAGCGCCCGGTCTGGAAACACCATATATTTT. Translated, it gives CASSARSGNTIYF. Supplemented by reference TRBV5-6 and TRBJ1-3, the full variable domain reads DAGVTQSPTHLIKTRGQQVTLRCSPKSGHDTVSWYQQALGQGPQFIFQYYEEEERQRGNFPDRFSGHQFPNYSSELNVNALLLGDSALYLCASSARSGNTIYFGEGSWLTVV.

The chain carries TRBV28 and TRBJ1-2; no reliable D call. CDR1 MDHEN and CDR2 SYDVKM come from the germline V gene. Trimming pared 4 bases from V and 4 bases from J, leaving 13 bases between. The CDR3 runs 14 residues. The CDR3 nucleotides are TGTGCCAGCAGTTCCACCGATACACCCTATGGCTACACCTTC. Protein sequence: CASSSTDTPYGYTF.

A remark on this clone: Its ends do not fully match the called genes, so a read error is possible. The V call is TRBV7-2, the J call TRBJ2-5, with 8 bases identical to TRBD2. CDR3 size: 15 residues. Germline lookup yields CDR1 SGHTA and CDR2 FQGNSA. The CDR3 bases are TGTGCCAGCAGCCTCCAGACTAGCGAGCAAGGGACCCAGTACTTC. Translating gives CASSLQTSEQGTQYF.

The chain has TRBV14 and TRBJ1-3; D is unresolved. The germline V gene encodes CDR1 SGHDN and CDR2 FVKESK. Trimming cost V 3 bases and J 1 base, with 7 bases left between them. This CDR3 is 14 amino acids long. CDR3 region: CASSHSLSGNTIYF. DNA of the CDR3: TGTGCCAGCAGCCACTCCCTTTCTGGAAACACCATATATTTT. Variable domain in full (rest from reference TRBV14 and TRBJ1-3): EAGVTQFPSHSVIEKGQTVTLRCDPISGHDNLYWYRRVMGKEIKFLLHFVKESKQDESGMPNNRFLAERTGGTYSTLKVQPAELEDSGVYFCASSHSLSGNTIYFGEGSWLTVV.

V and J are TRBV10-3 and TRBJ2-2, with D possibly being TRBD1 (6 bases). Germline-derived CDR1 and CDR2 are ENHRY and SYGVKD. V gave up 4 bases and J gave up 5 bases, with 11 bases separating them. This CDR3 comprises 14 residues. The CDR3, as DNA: TGTGCCATCAGTGCGGGACAAGGAACCGGGGAGCTGTTTTTT. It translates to CAISAGQGTGELFF.

CDR3 in amino acids: CASSSAAQVMNTEAFF. The CDR3 region has the DNA TGTGCCAGCAGTTCCGCGGCACAGGTCATGAACACTGAAGCTTTCTTT. The rearrangement joins TRBV28 to TRBJ1-1, with D tentatively TRBD1 (5 bases). With 4 bases removed from V and 0 bases from J, the gap between germline ends came to 15 bases. The CDR3 runs to 16 residues. Germline CDR1 reads MDHEN; CDR2 reads SYDVKM.

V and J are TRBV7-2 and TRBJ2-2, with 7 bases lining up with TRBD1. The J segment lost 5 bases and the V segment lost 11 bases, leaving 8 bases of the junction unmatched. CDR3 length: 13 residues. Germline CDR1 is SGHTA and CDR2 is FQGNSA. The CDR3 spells CAGRAGGTGELFF. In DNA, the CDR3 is TGTGCCGGGCGGGCAGGGGGAACCGGGGAGCTGTTTTTT.

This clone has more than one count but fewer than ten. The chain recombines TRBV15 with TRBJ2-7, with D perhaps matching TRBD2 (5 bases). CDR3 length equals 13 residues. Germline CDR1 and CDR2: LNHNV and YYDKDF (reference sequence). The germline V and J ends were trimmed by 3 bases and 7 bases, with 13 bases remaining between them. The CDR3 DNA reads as TGTGCCACCAGCAGGGACTGGAGATCGGAGCAGTACTTC. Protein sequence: CATSRDWRSEQYF. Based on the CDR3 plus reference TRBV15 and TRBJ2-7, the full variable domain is DAMVIQNPRYQVTQFGKPVTLSCSQTLNHNVMYWYQQKSSQAPKLLFHYYDKDFNNEADTPDNFQSRRPNTSFCFLDIRSPGLGDTAMYLCATSRDWRSEQYFGPGTRLTVT.

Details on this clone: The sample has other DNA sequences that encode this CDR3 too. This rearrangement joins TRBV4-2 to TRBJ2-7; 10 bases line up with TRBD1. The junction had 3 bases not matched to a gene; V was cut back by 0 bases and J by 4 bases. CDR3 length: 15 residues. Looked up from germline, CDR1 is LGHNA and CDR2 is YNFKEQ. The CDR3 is CASSQEGTGVYEQYF. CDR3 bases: TGTGCCAGCAGCCAAGAGGGGACAGGGGTTTACGAGCAGTACTTC.

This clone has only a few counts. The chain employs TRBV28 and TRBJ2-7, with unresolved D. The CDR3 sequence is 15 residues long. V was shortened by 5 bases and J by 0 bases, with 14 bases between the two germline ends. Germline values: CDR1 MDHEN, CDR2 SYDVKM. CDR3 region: CASSVLTPTSYEQYF. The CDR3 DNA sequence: TGTGCCAGCAGTGTTTTGACACCGACCTCCTACGAGCAGTACTTC.

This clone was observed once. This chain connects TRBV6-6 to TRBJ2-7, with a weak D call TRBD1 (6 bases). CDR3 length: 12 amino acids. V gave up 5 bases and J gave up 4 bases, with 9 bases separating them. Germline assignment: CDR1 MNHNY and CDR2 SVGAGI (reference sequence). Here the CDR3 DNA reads TGTGCCAGCAGTGCGGACAGTTACGAGCAGTACTTC. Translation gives CASSADSYEQYF.

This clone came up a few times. The CDR3 region is CASSLGPGVNTEAFF. In DNA form, the CDR3 reads TGTGCCAGCAGTTTGGGTCCGGGGGTGAACACTGAAGCTTTCTTT. The V call is TRBV28, the J call TRBJ1-1; TRBD1 is a possible D gene (5 bases). Germline V gene data show CDR1 as MDHEN and CDR2 as SYDVKM. This CDR3 contains 15 residues. Trimming took off 3 bases at V and 0 bases at J, with 11 bases between the two ends.

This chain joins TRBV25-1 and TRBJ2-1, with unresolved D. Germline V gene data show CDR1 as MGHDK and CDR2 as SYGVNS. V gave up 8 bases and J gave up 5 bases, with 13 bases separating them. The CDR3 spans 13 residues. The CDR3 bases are TGTGCCAGCGATGGGCTTTTTAACAATGAGCAGTTCTTC. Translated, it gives CASDGLFNNEQFF.

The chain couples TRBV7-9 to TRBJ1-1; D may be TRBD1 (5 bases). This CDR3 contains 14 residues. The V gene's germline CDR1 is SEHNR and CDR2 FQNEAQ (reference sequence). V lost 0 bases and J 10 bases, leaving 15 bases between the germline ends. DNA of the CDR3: TGTGCCAGCAGCTTAGCGGGGTCGACAGTCCGAGCTTTCTTT. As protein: CASSLAGSTVRAFF.

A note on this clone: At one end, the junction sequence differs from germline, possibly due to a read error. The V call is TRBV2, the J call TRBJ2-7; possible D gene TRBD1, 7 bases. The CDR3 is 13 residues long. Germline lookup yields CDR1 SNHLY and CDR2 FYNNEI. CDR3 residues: CAINTGDSHEQYF. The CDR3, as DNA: TGTGCAATCAATACAGGGGACTCCCACGAGCAGTACTTC. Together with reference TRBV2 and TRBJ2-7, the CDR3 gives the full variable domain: EPEVTQTPSHQVTQMGQEVILRCVPISNHLYFYWYRQILGQKVEFLVSFYNNEISEKSEIFDDQFSVERPDGSNFTLKIRSTKLEDSAMYFCAINTGDSHEQYFGPGTRLTVT.